This section outlines one T cell receptor (beta chain) sequence together with its context. The data originate from a study of blood T cell repertoires in COVID-19. The overall study: Researchers got acute and convalescent COVID-19 samples from the United States, Italy and Spain. Sources were T cells, B-cell-depleted T cells, or PBMCs; the material itself was cDNA or gDNA.

In the authors' workflow: Reference gene primers were amplified, and this amplification served to estimate nucleated cell counts. Sequencing was performed with immunoSEQ multiplex PCR; in TCRdb, only in-frame clones are kept and a portion is missing. V, J and clone size are those of that table, while D and trimming were read from the DNA. This sample yields around 71,000 clones, of which just under 85% are seen a single time; 28% belongs to the top ten. With V trimmed by 5 bases and J by 5 bases, 10 bases remained unmatched. CDR1 is SGDLS, CDR2 YYNGEE, per germline. The CDR3 contains 16 residues. The genes are TRBV9 and TRBJ2-2; 9 bases agree with TRBD1. Sequencing was performed on peripheral blood. The clonotype comes from a man in his 70s with acute or convalescent COVID-19. The CDR3 reads CASRDTGTGRTGELFF. The DNA for the CDR3 is TGTGCCAGCAGAGACACCGGGACAGGGCGGACCGGGGAGCTGTTTTTT.